Presented here are 27 T cell receptor beta chains from one specimen sequenced in a study of early T cells in non-severe SARS-CoV-2 infection. TCRdb re-called the 5' RACE reads with MiXCR, one entry per CDR3 protein. The sample includes around 50,000 distinct CDR3 sequences, over 10% of them seen just once. The sequenced sample consisted of whole blood. All receptors come from an adult who was a healthcare worker with PCR-confirmed SARS-CoV-2 infection or an uninfected control (not recorded which).

This clonotype came up many times. This chain joins TRBV28 and TRBJ2-7; D might be TRBD1 (6 bases). V gave up 3 bases and J gave up 0 bases, with 21 bases separating them. The CDR3 extends over 18 amino acids. Looked up from germline, CDR1 is MDHEN and CDR2 is SYDVKM. The CDR3 loop reads CASSFRSPTTGLSYEQYF. In DNA form, the CDR3 reads TGTGCCAGCAGTTTTCGATCTCCGACGACAGGCCTCTCCTACGAGCAGTACTTC.

The chain combines TRBV5-4 with TRBJ2-7; the match to TRBD2 covers 11 bases. Trimming removed 4 bases from V and 4 bases from J; junction bases left unmatched: 7. This CDR3 is built from 15 residues. Germline lookup yields CDR1 SGHNT and CDR2 YYREEE (reference sequence). The CDR3 DNA sequence: TGTGCCAGCAGCAGCCCGGGACTAGCGGCATACGAGCAGTACTTC. This codes for CASSSPGLAAYEQYF.

This clonotype was counted a few times. V gene TRBV6-5 combines with J gene TRBJ2-1; D remains ambiguous. Trimming removed 5 bases from V and 0 bases from J, with 8 bases in between. From germline, CDR1 is MNHEY and CDR2 SVGAGI. The CDR3 has 14 amino acids. CDR3 DNA: TGTGCCAGCAGTCGGGCGGACTCCTACAATGAGCAGTTCTTC. Translated, it gives CASSRADSYNEQFF.

This clonotype was seen ten or more times. This chain joins TRBV6-5 and TRBJ2-1; no reliable D call. Germline CDR1 is MNHEY and CDR2 is SVGAGI. Trimming removed 0 bases at V and 5 bases at J, with 8 bases between. This CDR3 is built from 14 residues. The chain's CDR3 is CASSYSGENNEQFF. The CDR3 DNA reads TGTGCCAGCAGTTACTCCGGCGAGAACAATGAGCAGTTCTTC.

Ten or more counts support this clonotype. The V and J genes are TRBV28 and TRBJ2-1, with D possibly being TRBD2 (5 bases). This CDR3 spans 14 amino acids. Trimming took off 3 bases at V and 10 bases at J, with 16 bases between the two ends. Germline assignment: CDR1 MDHEN and CDR2 SYDVKM. The CDR3 sequence: CASSFEGVRAEQFF. The CDR3 DNA sequence: TGTGCCAGCAGTTTCGAGGGAGTCCGCGCGGAGCAGTTCTTC. Based on the CDR3 plus reference TRBV28 and TRBJ2-1, the full variable domain is DVKVTQSSRYLVKRTGEKVFLECVQDMDHENMFWYRQDPGLGLRLIYFSYDVKMKEKGDIPEGYSVSREKKERFSLILESASTNQTSMYLCASSFEGVRAEQFFGPGTRLTVL.

The chain recombines TRBV5-1 with TRBJ2-7, with TRBD2 matching 11 bases. With 3 bases clipped from V and 9 bases from J, the junction kept 8 bases outside the gene matches. The CDR3 loop spans 14 amino acids. CDR1 and CDR2 (germline): SGHRS, YFSETQ. CDR3 residues: CASSSGLAVGRQYF. CDR3 bases: TGCGCCAGCAGCTCGGGACTAGCGGTGGGACGGCAGTACTTC.

This clonotype occurred a few times. A read error may account for a junction end that differs from germline. The V gene is TRBV2, the J gene TRBJ2-3; D gene uncertain. The germline V gene has CDR1 SNHLY and CDR2 FYNNEI. The CDR3 covers 13 residues. The CDR3: CASSEDTTDTQYF. The CDR3 coding sequence is TGTGCCAGCAGCGAAGACACCACAGATACGCAGTATTTT.

Points on this clonotype: Possible read error: a much larger clone is one base away. V usage is TRBV6-2 or TRBV6-3 and J usage is TRBJ1-1; D is possibly TRBD1 (6 bases). Trimming took off 6 bases at V and 2 bases at J, with 16 bases between the two ends. The CDR3 consists of 15 residues. CDR1 MNHEY and CDR2 SVGEGT come from the germline V gene. The CDR3: CASSLGHSINTEAFF. The CDR3 region has the DNA TGTGCCAGCAGCCTGGGACACAGCATAAACACTGAAGCTTTCTTT.

This clonotype came up a few times. This rearrangement joins TRBV7-2 to TRBJ2-1; 8 bases map to TRBD2. CDR3 size: 15 residues. Trimming removed 1 base from V and 1 base from J; junction bases left unmatched: 0. Germline CDR1 and CDR2: SGHTA and FQGNSA. The CDR3 nucleotides are TGTGCCAGCAGCTTAGGACTAGCGTCCTACAATGAGCAGTTCTTC. Its protein is CASSLGLASYNEQFF.

This clonotype was seen ten or more times. This chain links TRBV4-2 with TRBJ2-7, with TRBD2 identical over 7 bases. From germline, CDR1 is LGHNA and CDR2 YNFKEQ. The CDR3 covers 14 residues. V dropped 4 bases and J dropped 2; count of bases not matched to a gene: 5. For the CDR3, the DNA is TGTGCCAGCAGCCCAGCGGGGCAAGCCTACGAGCAGTACTTC. Translated, it gives CASSPAGQAYEQYF.

This clonotype was seen repeatedly, ten times or more. The rearrangement uses TRBV2 and TRBJ1-2, with D hard to call. The CDR3 loop spans 14 amino acids. The V gene's germline CDR1 is SNHLY and CDR2 FYNNEI. Trimming removed 7 bases from V and 7 bases from J, with 19 bases in between. The chain's CDR3 is CASIQILSRVGYTF. The DNA of the CDR3 is TGTGCCAGCATCCAGATTCTTTCGCGGGTTGGCTACACCTTC.

This clonotype was counted ten times or more. This chain links TRBV6-6 with TRBJ2-7; D might be TRBD2 (6 bases). Looked up from germline, CDR1 is MNHNY and CDR2 is SVGAGI (reference sequence). V was clipped by 6 bases and J by 6 bases, with 15 bases between them. This CDR3 comprises 13 residues. CDR3 protein: CASSRDWGGEQYF. The CDR3 DNA is TGTGCCAGCAGCCGGGACTGGGGTGGCGAGCAGTACTTC.

This clonotype was detected only a few times. This chain links TRBV6-5 with TRBJ2-2; D remains unclear. CDR3 length: 15 residues. Germline lookup yields CDR1 MNHEY and CDR2 SVGAGI. Trimming pared 3 bases from V and 4 bases from J, leaving 12 bases between. The CDR3 region is CASSYESRGTGELFF. CDR3 in DNA: TGTGCCAGCAGTTATGAGTCCCGTGGCACCGGGGAGCTGTTTTTT.

This clonotype was seen at least ten times. The CDR3 region has the DNA TGCAGTGCTAGAGATCTGCTCGGGTCCTCTTTAGGGGAGCAGTTCTTC. This encodes CSARDLLGSSLGEQFF. The V call is TRBV20-1, the J call TRBJ2-1; no definite D call. This CDR3 is built from 16 residues. The germline V and J ends were trimmed by 0 bases and 10 bases, with 22 bases remaining between them. CDR1 is DFQATT, CDR2 SNEGSKA, per germline (reference sequence).

This clonotype was found a few times. This chain connects TRBV14 to TRBJ2-1; tentatively, D is TRBD2 (6 bases). The V gene lost 0 bases and the J gene lost 0 bases, with 12 bases spanning the gap. The CDR3 extends over 17 amino acids. Germline V gene lookup returns CDR1 SGHDN and CDR2 FVKESK. CDR3 DNA sequence: TGTGCCAGCAGCCAAGATCTCCCTAGCGACTCCTACAATGAGCAGTTCTTC. Encoded protein: CASSQDLPSDSYNEQFF.

This clonotype has just a few counts. The chain links TRBV9 to TRBJ2-2; 8 nucleotides line up with TRBD1. The trim removed 3 bases at V and 5 bases at J, leaving 6 bases unmatched. Germline V gene lookup returns CDR1 SGDLS and CDR2 YYNGEE. This CDR3 spans 15 amino acids. CDR3 protein: CASSDRTGSTGELFF. CDR3 in DNA: TGTGCCAGCAGCGACCGGACAGGGTCGACCGGGGAGCTGTTTTTT.

At least ten counts were recorded for this clonotype. The chain carries TRBV7-3 and TRBJ2-2; D is possibly TRBD1 (6 bases). Deletions cut 2 bases from V and 3 bases from J, with 13 bases between. The CDR3 is 16 amino acids. CDR1 and CDR2 from the germline V gene are SGHTA and FQGTGA. CDR3: CASSLAPGQHTGELFF. In nucleotides, the CDR3 is TGTGCCAGCAGCTTAGCCCCTGGACAGCACACCGGGGAGCTGTTTTTT.

This clonotype was detected only a few times. V gene TRBV5-1 combines with J gene TRBJ2-1; 10 nucleotides match TRBD2. CDR1 and CDR2 (germline): SGHRS, YFSETQ. This CDR3 is built from 18 residues. V dropped 3 bases and J dropped 6; count of bases not matched to a gene: 15. The CDR3 sequence is CASSSLTLAGEVSNEQFF. The CDR3 nucleotides read TGCGCCAGCAGCTCCCTAACCCTAGCGGGAGAGGTTAGCAATGAGCAGTTCTTC.

This clonotype has just a few counts. This chain connects TRBV27 to TRBJ1-1; 9 nucleotides agree with TRBD1. Germline V CDR1 and CDR2: MNHEY, SMNVEV (reference sequence). Unmatched junction bases numbered 9, after V lost 6 bases and J lost 1 base. There are 16 residues in the CDR3. The CDR3 is CASSSQGALTNTEAFF. The CDR3 coding sequence is TGTGCCAGCAGCTCACAGGGGGCATTGACGAACACTGAAGCTTTCTTT.

Remarks on this clonotype: Since a much larger clone is just one base distant, this may be a read error. The chain links TRBV7-6 to TRBJ2-7; D gene ambiguous. Germline V gene data show CDR1 as SGHVS and CDR2 as FNYEAQ. The germline V and J ends were trimmed by 9 bases and 6 bases, with 6 bases remaining between them. CDR3 length: 9 amino acids. CDR3 in DNA: TGTGCCAGGGGGTGCGAGCAGTACTTC. Translation gives CARGCEQYF.

Notes on this clonotype: A much larger clone is a single base away; this may be a read error. The rearrangement uses TRBV3-1 and TRBJ2-2; 7 nucleotides align to TRBD1. Germline V CDR1 and CDR2: LGHDT, YNNKEL (reference sequence). The CDR3 length is 15 residues. V was clipped by 6 bases and J by 2 bases; unmatched bases: 6. CDR3 nucleotide sequence: TGTGCCAGCAGAAACACAGGGGACAACACCGGGGAGCTGTTTTTT. Translated, it gives CASRNTGDNTGELFF.

This clonotype was seen ten or more times. V usage is TRBV30 and J usage is TRBJ2-1; 14 bases map to TRBD2. Germline assignment: CDR1 GTSNPN and CDR2 SVGIG (reference sequence). This CDR3 region has 14 residues. V dropped 4 bases and J dropped 7; count of bases not matched to a gene: 3. CDR3 sequence (DNA): TGTGCCTGGATGGGGACTAGCGGGAGAAATGAGCAGTTCTTC. Its translation is CAWMGTSGRNEQFF.

This clonotype was detected only a few times. V is TRBV5-1 and J is TRBJ2-7; D is unresolved. The CDR3 is made up of 11 amino acids. Trimming cost V 5 bases and J 3 bases, with 6 bases left between them. Germline assignment: CDR1 SGHRS and CDR2 YFSETQ. The CDR3 coding sequence is TGCGCCAGCAGTAACAGCTACGAGCAGTACTTC. Its translation is CASSNSYEQYF.

This clonotype was seen at least ten times. The gene calls are TRBV6-5 and TRBJ2-2; no definite D call. CDR3 size: 15 residues. Germline lookup yields CDR1 MNHEY and CDR2 SVGAGI. V dropped 5 bases and J dropped 0 bases, with 10 bases sitting between them. CDR3 residues: CASSPSWANTGELFF. The CDR3 DNA reads as TGTGCCAGCAGTCCATCGTGGGCGAACACCGGGGAGCTGTTTTTT.

This clonotype came up many times. This rearrangement joins TRBV7-6 to TRBJ2-1; unclear D gene. The V end was cut by 5 bases, the J end by 2 bases, with 4 bases between. This CDR3 spans 12 amino acids. Germline V gives CDR1 SGHVS, CDR2 FNYEAQ. The CDR3 is CASSPTYNEQFF. In DNA form, the CDR3 reads TGTGCCAGCAGCCCCACCTACAATGAGCAGTTCTTC.

This clonotype has only a few counts. The chain has TRBV28 and TRBJ1-2; tentative D call: TRBD1 (6 bases). Germline-derived CDR1 and CDR2 are MDHEN and SYDVKM. Trimming shortened V by 6 bases and J by 6 bases, and 26 bases separated the two germline ends. This CDR3 spans 17 amino acids. CDR3: CASSPAGDGGARHGYTF. CDR3 in DNA: TGTGCCAGCAGCCCAGCGGGAGACGGGGGGGCGCGTCATGGCTACACCTTC.

This clonotype appeared many times. The chain couples TRBV9 to TRBJ2-7, with a possible D match to TRBD2 (5 bases). This CDR3 is built from 14 residues. From germline, CDR1 is SGDLS and CDR2 YYNGEE. V was trimmed by 4 bases and J by 2 bases, leaving 13 bases between them. CDR3 region: CASSFQDFPYEQYF. In DNA, the CDR3 is TGTGCCAGCAGCTTCCAGGACTTCCCCTACGAGCAGTACTTC.